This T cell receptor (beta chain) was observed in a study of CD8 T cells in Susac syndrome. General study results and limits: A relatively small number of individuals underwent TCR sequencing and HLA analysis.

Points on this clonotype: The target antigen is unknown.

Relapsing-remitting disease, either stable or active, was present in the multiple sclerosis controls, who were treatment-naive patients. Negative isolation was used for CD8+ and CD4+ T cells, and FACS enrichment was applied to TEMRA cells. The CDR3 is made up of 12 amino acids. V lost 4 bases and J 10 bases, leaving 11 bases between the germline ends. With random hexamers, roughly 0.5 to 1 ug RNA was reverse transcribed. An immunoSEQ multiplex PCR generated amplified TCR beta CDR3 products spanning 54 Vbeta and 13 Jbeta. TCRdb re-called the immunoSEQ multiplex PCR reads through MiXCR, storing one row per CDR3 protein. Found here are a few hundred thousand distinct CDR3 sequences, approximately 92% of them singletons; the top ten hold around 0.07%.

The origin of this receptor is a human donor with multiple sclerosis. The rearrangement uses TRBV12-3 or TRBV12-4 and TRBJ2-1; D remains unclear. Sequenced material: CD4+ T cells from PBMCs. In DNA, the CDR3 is TGTGCCAGCAGTTCCTTGGGATTCGAGCAGTTCTTC. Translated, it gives CASSSLGFEQFF.